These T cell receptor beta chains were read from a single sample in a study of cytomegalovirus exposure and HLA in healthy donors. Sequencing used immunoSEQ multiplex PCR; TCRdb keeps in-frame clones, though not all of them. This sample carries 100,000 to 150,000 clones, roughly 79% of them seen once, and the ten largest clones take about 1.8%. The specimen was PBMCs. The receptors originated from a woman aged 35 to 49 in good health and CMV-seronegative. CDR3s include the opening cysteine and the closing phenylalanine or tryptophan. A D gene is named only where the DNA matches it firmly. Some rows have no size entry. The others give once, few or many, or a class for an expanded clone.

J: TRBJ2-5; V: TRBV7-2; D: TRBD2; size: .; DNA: TGTGCCAGCAGCTTAAGGAGCGGGGTCCAAGAGACCCAGTACTTC; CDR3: CASSLRSGVQETQYF
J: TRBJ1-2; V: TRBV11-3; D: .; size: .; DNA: TGTGCCAGCACAAAAGGCTACACCTTC; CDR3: CASTKGYTF
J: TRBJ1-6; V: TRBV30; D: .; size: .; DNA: TGTGCCTGGAGGGTTGGGGGGAACTCACCCCTCCACTTT; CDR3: CAWRVGGNSPLHF
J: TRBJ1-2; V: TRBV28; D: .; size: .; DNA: TGTGCCAGCAGTTTAGTCACTGAGCTTAACTATGGCTACACCTTC; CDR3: CASSLVTELNYGYTF
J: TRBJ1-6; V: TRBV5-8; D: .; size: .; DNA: TGTGCCAGCAGCTTGGAGTCACAGGGATCGAATTCACCCCTCCACTTT; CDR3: CASSLESQGSNSPLHF
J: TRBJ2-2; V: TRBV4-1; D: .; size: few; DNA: TGCGCCAGCAGCCAAGATATAGCGGCAGAACTTACGAACACCGGGGAGCTGTTTTTT; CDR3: CASSQDIAAELTNTGELFF
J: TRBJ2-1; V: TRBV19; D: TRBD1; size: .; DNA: TGTGCCAGTAGTATAGATCCCGGACAGGGTATCAGGAATGAGCAGTTCTTC; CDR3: CASSIDPGQGIRNEQFF
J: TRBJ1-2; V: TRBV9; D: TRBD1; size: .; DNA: TGTGCCAGCAGCGGGGACAGCTCTGGCTACACCTTC; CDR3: CASSGDSSGYTF
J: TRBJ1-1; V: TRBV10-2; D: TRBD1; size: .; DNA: TGCGCCATTCAGACAGGGTTAAACACTGAAGCTTTCTTT; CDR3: CAIQTGLNTEAFF
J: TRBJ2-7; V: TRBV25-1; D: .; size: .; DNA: TGTGCCAGCAGTGCAGACGGGGGCTACGAGCAGTACTTC; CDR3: CASSADGGYEQYF
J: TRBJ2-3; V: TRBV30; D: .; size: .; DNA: TGTGCCTGGAGTGCTCGGGATCGCACAGATACGCAGTATTTT; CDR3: CAWSARDRTDTQYF
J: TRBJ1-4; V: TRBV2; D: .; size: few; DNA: TGTGCCAGCTTACGTAGCCTAACTAATGAAAAACTGTTTTTT; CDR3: CASLRSLTNEKLFF
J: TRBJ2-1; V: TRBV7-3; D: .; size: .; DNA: TGTGCCAGCAGCTCATTAGGACTCAATGAGCAGTTCTTC; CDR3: CASSSLGLNEQFF
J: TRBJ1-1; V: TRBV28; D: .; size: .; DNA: TGTGCCAGCAGTTCAACATCACTGGGGGGGGACACTGAAGCTTTCTTT; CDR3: CASSSTSLGGDTEAFF
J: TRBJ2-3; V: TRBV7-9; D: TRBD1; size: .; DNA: TGTGCCGGGGACAGTGGGGGAAGGAATACGCAGTATTTT; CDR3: CAGDSGGRNTQYF
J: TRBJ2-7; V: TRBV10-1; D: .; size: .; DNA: TGCGCCAGCAGGAGGGATGGGTACGAGCAGTACTTC; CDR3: CASRRDGYEQYF
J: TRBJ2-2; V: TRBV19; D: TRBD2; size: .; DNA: TGTGCCAGTATTGAGACTAGCGGGAGCCACGGGGAGCTGTTTTTT; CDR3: CASIETSGSHGELFF
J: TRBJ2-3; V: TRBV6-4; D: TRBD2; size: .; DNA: TGTGCCAGCAGTGACTCGAGCGGGGGGGCAGATACGCAGTATTTT; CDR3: CASSDSSGGADTQYF
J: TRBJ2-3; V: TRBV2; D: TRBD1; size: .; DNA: TGTGCCAGCGGACAGGGGGACACAGATACGCAGTATTTT; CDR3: CASGQGDTDTQYF
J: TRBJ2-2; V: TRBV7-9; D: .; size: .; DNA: TGTGCCAGCAGCTTCCGAGCAGGAGCGGCCGGGGAGCTGTTTTTT; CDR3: CASSFRAGAAGELFF
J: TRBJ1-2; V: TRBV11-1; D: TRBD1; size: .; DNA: TGTGCCAGCAGTCAAGGGGGCCATGGCTACACCTTC; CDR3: CASSQGGHGYTF
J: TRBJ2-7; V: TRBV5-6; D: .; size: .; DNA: TGTGCCAGCAGCTTGGTAGGGGGGGGGAGGGAGCAGTACTTC; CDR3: CASSLVGGGREQYF
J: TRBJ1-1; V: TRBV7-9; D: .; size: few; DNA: TGTGCCAGCAGCTTAGCTCAGATGAACACTGAAGCTTTCTTT; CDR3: CASSLAQMNTEAFF
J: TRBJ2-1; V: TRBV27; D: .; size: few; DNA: TGTGCCAGCAGTTTAACTGACTTCTACAATGAGCAGTTCTTC; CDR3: CASSLTDFYNEQFF
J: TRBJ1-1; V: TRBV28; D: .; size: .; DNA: TGTGCCAGCAGGCCCCCTTTTGACAGACCCACTGAAGCTTTCTTT; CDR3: CASRPPFDRPTEAFF
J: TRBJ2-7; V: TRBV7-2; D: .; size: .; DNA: TGTGCCAGCAGCTCGAACTACTACGAGCAGTACTTC; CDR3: CASSSNYYEQYF
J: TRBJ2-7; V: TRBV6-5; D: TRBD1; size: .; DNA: TGTGCCAGCAGTTATACCGGGACAGCGGTCTACGAGCAGTACTTC; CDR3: CASSYTGTAVYEQYF
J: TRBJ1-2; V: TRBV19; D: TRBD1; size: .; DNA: TGTGCCAGTAGTGCGACAGGGATACACTATGGCTACACCTTC; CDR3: CASSATGIHYGYTF
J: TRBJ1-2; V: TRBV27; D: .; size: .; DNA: TGTGCCAGCAGTCCCCGGAGGGGACATGGCTACACCTTC; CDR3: CASSPRRGHGYTF
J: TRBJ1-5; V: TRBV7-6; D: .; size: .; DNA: TGTGCCAGCAGCTTAGAGGGAGGGAGCAATCAGCCCCAGCATTTT; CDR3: CASSLEGGSNQPQHF
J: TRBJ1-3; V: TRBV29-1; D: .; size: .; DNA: TGCAGCGTGCATCCTACAGGGTCCGGAAACACCATATATTTT; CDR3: CSVHPTGSGNTIYF
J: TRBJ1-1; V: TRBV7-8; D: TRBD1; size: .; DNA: TGTGCCAGCAGTACACAGGGGCACACTGAAGCTTTCTTT; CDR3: CASSTQGHTEAFF
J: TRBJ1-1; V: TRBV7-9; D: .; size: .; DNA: TGTGCCAGCAGCTCGGGGGTATTGAACACTGAAGCTTTCTTT; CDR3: CASSSGVLNTEAFF
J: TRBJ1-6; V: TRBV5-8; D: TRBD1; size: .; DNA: TGTGCCAGCAGCCAACTGACAGGGAATTCACCCCTCCACTTT; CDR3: CASSQLTGNSPLHF
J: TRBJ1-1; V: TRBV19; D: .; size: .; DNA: TGTGCCAGTAGTAGTCGCGGGGAAGCTTTCTTT; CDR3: CASSSRGEAFF
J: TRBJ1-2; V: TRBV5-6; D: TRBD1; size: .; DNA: TGTGCCAGCAGCTTGTCTCTAGCAGGGGGATATGGCTACACCTTC; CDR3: CASSLSLAGGYGYTF
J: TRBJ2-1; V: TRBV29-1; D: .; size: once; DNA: TGCAGCGTTACAGGCAGCTCCTACAATGAGCAGTTCTTC; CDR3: CSVTGSSYNEQFF
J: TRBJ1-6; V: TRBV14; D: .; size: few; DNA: TGTGCCAGCAGCCAAACGCAGGGCCCGTCCTATAATTCACCCCTCCACTTT; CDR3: CASSQTQGPSYNSPLHF
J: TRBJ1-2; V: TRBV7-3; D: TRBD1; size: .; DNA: TGTGCCAGCAGCTTGGGGGACAGGGGTACTGGCTACACCTTC; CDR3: CASSLGDRGTGYTF
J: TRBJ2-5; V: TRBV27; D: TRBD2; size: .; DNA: TGTGCCAGCAGGGGGTTTAAAGGACTAGCGGGAGGTGGGGAGACCCAGTACTTC; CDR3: CASRGFKGLAGGGETQYF
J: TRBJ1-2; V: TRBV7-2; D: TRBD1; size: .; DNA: TGTGCCAGCAGACACCGACAGGGTTATGGCTACACCTTC; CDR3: CASRHRQGYGYTF
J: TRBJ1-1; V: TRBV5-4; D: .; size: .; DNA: TGTGCCAGCAGCTTGTCAGGGGCGAACACTGAAGCTTTCTTT; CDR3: CASSLSGANTEAFF
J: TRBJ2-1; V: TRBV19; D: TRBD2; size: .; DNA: TGTGCCAGTAGTATTAACCTAGCGGGAAAGCGGCTCAATGAGCAGTTCTTC; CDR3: CASSINLAGKRLNEQFF
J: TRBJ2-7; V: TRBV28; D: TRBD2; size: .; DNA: TGTGCCAGCAGTTCTATGCTGGCTAGCGGTCTCTACGAGCAGTACTTC; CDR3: CASSSMLASGLYEQYF
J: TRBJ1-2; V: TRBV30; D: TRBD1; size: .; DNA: TGTGCCAGGGACAGGGGGGAAGGGCCTTACTATGGCTACACCTTC; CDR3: CARDRGEGPYYGYTF
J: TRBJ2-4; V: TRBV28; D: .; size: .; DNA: TGTGCCAGCAGTTCAGGGCTAGCCAAAAACATTCAGTACTTC; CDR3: CASSSGLAKNIQYF
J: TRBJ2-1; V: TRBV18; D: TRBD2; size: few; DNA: TGTGCCAGCTCACCTCCCTGGGAGCGGGGGAGCTCCTACAATGAGCAGTTCTTC; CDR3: CASSPPWERGSSYNEQFF
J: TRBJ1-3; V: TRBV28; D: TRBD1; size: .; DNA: TGTGCCAGCAGTTTGGACAGGGGAAAGCAGGCCAGAAACACCATATATTTT; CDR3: CASSLDRGKQARNTIYF
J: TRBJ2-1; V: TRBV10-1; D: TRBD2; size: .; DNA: TGCGCCAGCAGTGCGGGACTACCCTACAATGAGCAGTTCTTC; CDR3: CASSAGLPYNEQFF
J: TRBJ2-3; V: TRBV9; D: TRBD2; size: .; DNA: TGTGCCAGCAGCCTCGGACTAGCAACGACAGATACGCAGTATTTT; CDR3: CASSLGLATTDTQYF
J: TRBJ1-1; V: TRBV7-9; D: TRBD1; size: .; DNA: TGTGCCAGCAGCTCCACAGGGGGCACTCCAGCTTTCTTT; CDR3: CASSSTGGTPAFF
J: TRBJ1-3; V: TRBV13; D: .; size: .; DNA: TGTGCCAGCAGCTTCACGACAGTCTCTGGAAACACCATATATTTT; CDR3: CASSFTTVSGNTIYF
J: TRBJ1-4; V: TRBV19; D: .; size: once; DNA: TGTGCCAGTAGTATCGCGGGGGCCCCTAATGAAAAACTGTTTTTT; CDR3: CASSIAGAPNEKLFF
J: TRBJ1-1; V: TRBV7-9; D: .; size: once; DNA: TGTGCCAGCAGCTACAGACAGGACACTGAAGCTTTCTTT; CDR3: CASSYRQDTEAFF
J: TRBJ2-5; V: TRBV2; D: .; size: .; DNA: TGTGCCAGCAGTGAGCAGGGACAAGAGACCCAGTACTTC; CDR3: CASSEQGQETQYF
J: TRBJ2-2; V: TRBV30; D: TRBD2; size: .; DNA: TGTGCCTGGGCTAGCGGGGGGGCCATCGGGAACCCCCTCGAGCTGTTTTTT; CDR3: CAWASGGAIGNPLELFF
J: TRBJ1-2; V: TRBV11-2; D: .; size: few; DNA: TGTGCCAGCAGCTTAGAACAGAACTATGGCTACACCTTC; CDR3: CASSLEQNYGYTF
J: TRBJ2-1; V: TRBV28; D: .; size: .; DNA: TGTGCCAGCAGTTTAGCCTGGGGAGAGGTCAATGAGCAGTTCTTC; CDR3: CASSLAWGEVNEQFF
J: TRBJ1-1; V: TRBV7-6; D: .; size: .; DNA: TGTGCCAGCAGCTTAGCGCAGGCGAACACTGAAGCTTTCTTT; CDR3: CASSLAQANTEAFF
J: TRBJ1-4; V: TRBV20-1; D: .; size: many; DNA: TGCAGTGCTAGCATCGGTGAAAAACTGTTTTTT; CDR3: CSASIGEKLFF